The text below deals with one TCR beta chain. This clone was counted only a few times. The specificity of this receptor is unknown. There are no base qualities to consult, and no much larger clone falls within one base. The sample originates from a study of OX40 agonist ivuxolimab in advanced cancers. A note on the overall study: Ivuxolimab was an agonistic, fully human IgG2 monoclonal antibody directed against OX40 (CD134), a costimulatory receptor. Of the roughly 50 dose-escalation patients, hepatocellular carcinoma was present in 19, melanoma in around 15, renal cell carcinoma in 9 and head and neck cancer in 9. Intravenous ivuxolimab was administered to patients every 2 weeks at six dose levels: 0.01, 0.1, 0.3, 1.5, 3 and 10 mg/kg. In the dose-escalation cohort, roughly 80% of patients were male, and the mean age was approximately 55 years, with a range of roughly 23 to 85. Three dose-escalation patients achieved partial responses, one with hepatocellular carcinoma and two with cutaneous melanoma. The paper describes the monotherapy dose-escalation part (N ≈ 52 patients) of the phase I trial of ivuxolimab. Patients were allowed to have had prior anti-PD-1, anti-PD-L1 or anti-CTLA-4 therapy, and more than 35% of the dose-escalation patients had been treated with checkpoint inhibitors. Peripheral TCRbeta sequencing aimed to test whether ivuxolimab altered TCR sequence diversity and caused clonal T-cell expansion. What the work shows at the level of the full study, not this receptor alone: Low levels of normalized T-cell clonal expansion were also seen in some patients who did not respond. After ivuxolimab, expanded clones were on average more numerous among CD8+ T cells than among CD4+ T cells. In the 0.1-3.0 mg/kg groups, partial responders were among the patients with the lowest normalized peripheral clonal expansion, particularly in CD8+ T cells. The antigen specificity of the peripheral T cells that underwent clonal expansion was not determined. At doses of 0.1 to 3.0 mg/kg, clonal expansion of both CD4+ and CD8+ T cells in blood was seen between baseline and week 6.

Patients with a history of autoimmune disease or receiving systemic immunosuppression were excluded from the trial. In every dose cohort, peripheral blood was drawn for TCR sequencing at baseline, cycle 4 day 1, and cycle 7 day 1. The samples were taken from a phase I, first-in-human, multicenter, open-label dose-escalation trial of ivuxolimab. Adults with locally advanced or metastatic melanoma, renal cell carcinoma, hepatocellular carcinoma or head and neck squamous cell carcinoma were enrolled in the trial. Before TCR sequencing, CD4+ and CD8+ T cells were separately sorted from peripheral blood. Genomic DNA was isolated from the sorted cells so that the TCRbeta CDR3 region could be sequenced. The immunoSEQ Assay was used for sequencing of TCRbeta CDR3 regions. Entries here come from immuneACCESS through TCRdb and include only in-frame sequences with V and J called. Some clones fail to appear in such tables; in the studies checked, an unresolved V gene covers under half of the shortfall, and the cause of the remainder is unknown. The sample table shows roughly 54,000 clones, and approximately 84% are seen once. Clones ranked in the top ten supply approximately 1.2% of the sample.

The CDR3 goes from the cysteine to the phenylalanine over 14 residues. The read is trimmed to its CDR3 DNA, 42 bases read in frame from base 1. The germline V gene (reference sequence) supplies CDR1 SGHAT and CDR2 FQDESV. Trimming at the junction amounts to 4 bases on V and 0 bases on J, and the germline ends lie 10 bases apart. The sequence was collected from an adult with an advanced solid tumor such as melanoma, head and neck, liver or kidney cancer. The chain links TRBV11-1 with TRBJ2-7; a weak D assignment points to TRBD1 (6 bases agree). This specimen was CD4+ or CD8+ T cells sorted from blood, taken in a trial of the OX40 agonist ivuxolimab. The CDR3 here reads CASSSLQGSYEQYF. The nucleotide sequence reads as follows: TGTGCCAGCAGCTCTTTACAGGGCTCCTACGAGCAGTACTTC.